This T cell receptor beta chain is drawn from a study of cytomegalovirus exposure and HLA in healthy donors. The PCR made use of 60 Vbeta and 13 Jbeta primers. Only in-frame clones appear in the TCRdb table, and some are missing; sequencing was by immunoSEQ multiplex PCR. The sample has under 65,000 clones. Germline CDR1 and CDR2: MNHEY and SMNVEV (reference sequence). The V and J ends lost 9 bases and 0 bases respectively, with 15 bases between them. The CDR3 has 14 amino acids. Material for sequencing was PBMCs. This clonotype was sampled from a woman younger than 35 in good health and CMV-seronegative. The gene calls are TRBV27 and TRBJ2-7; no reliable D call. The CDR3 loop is CARMGRPSSYEQYF. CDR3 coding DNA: TGTGCCAGAATGGGCCGCCCAAGCTCCTACGAGCAGTACTTC.